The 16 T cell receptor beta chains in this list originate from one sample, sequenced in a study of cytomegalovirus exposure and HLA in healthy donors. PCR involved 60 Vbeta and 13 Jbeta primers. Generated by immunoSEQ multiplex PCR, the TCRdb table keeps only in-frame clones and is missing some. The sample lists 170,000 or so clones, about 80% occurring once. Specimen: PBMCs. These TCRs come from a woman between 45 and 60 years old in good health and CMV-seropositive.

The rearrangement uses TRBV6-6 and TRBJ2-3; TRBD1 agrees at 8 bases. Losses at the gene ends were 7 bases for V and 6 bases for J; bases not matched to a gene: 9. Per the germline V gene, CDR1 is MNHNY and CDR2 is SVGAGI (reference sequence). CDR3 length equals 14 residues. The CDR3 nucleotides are TGTGCCAGCACCTGGGCCCAGGGGGCCGATACGCAGTATTTT. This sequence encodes CASTWAQGADTQYF.

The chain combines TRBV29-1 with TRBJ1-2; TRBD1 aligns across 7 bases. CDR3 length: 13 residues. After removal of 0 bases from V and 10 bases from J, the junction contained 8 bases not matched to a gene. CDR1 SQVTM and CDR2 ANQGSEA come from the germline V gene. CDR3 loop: CSVEDLGGSSYTF. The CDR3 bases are TGCAGCGTTGAAGATCTAGGGGGCAGCTCCTACACCTTC.

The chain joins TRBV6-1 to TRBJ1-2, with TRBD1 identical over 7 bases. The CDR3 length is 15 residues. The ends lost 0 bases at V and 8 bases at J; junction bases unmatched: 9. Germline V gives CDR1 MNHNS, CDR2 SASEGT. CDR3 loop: CASSEARRGRGGYTF. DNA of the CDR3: TGTGCCAGCAGTGAAGCGCGGAGGGGGCGCGGAGGCTACACCTTC.

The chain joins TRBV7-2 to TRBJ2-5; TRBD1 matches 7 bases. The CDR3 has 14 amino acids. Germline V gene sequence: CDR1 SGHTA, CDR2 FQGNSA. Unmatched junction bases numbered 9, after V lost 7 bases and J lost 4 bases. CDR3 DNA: TGTGCCAGCAAAAGGGACAGTGCGAGAGAGACCCAGTACTTC. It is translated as CASKRDSARETQYF.

The CDR3 loop reads CASSLDPGYGYTF. The CDR3 bases are TGTGCCAGCAGCTTGGACCCAGGGTATGGCTACACCTTC. The gene calls are TRBV5-4 and TRBJ1-2, with a possible D match to TRBD1 (5 bases). Germline V lookup: CDR1 SGHNT, CDR2 YYREEE (reference sequence). Between the trimmed V and J ends, which lost 0 bases and 5 bases, there was a span of 8 bases. CDR3 length equals 13 residues. Combining the CDR3 with reference TRBV5-4 and TRBJ1-2 gives the whole variable domain ETGVTQSPTHLIKTRGQQVTLRCSSQSGHNTVSWYQQALGQGPQFIFQYYREEENGRGNFPPRFSGLQFPNYSSELNVNALELDDSALYLCASSLDPGYGYTFGSGTRLTVV.

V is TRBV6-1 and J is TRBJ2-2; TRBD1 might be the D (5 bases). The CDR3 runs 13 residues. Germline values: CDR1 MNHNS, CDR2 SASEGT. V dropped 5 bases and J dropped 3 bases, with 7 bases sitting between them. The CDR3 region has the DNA TGTGCCAGCAGTAGGGGCTACACCGGGGAGCTGTTTTTT. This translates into CASSRGYTGELFF.

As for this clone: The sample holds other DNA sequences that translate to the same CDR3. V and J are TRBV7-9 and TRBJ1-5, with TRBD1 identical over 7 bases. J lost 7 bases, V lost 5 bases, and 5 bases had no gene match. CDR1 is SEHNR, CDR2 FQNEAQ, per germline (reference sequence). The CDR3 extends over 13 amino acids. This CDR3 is CASSPSGGQPQHF. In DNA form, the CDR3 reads TGTGCCAGCAGCCCATCAGGGGGACAGCCCCAGCATTTT.

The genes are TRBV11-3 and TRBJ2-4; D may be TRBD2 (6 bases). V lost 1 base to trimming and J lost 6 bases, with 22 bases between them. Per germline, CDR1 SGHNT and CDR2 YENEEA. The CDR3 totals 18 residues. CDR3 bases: TGTGCCAGCAGCTTAGTTGTCTCTATACTAGCCGTGGGAAACATTCAGTACTTC. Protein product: CASSLVVSILAVGNIQYF.

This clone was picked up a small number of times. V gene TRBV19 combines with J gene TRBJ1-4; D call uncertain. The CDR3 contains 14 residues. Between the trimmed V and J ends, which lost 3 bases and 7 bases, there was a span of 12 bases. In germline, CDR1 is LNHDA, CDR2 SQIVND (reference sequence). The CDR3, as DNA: TGTGCCAGTAGTATGTCCGCCTTGAGTGAAAAACTGTTTTTT. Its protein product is CASSMSALSEKLFF.

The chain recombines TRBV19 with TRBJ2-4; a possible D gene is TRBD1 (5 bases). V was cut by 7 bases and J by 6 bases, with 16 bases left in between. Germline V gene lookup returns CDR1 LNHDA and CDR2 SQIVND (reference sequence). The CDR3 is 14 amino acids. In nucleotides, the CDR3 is TGTGCCAGTAAAATCAGGGTTGCTGCAAACATTCAGTACTTC. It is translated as CASKIRVAANIQYF. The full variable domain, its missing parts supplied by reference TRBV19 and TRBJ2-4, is DGGITQSPKYLFRKEGQNVTLSCEQNLNHDAMYWYRQDPGQGLRLIYYSQIVNDFQKGDIAEGYSVSREKKESFPLTVTSAQKNPTAFYLCASKIRVAANIQYFGAGTRLSVL.

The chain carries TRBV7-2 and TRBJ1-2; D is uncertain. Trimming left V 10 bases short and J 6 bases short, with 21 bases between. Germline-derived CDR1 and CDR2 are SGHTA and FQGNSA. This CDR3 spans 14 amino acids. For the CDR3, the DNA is TGTGCCACCTCTCCCAGGCTCAAAGACCATGGCTACACCTTC. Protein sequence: CATSPRLKDHGYTF.

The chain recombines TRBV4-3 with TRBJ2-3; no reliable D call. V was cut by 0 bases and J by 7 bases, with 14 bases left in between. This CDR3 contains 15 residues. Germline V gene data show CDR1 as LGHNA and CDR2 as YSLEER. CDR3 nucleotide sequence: TGCGCCAGCAGCCAAGATTATCAGGTTTTCTATACGCAGTATTTT. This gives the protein CASSQDYQVFYTQYF.

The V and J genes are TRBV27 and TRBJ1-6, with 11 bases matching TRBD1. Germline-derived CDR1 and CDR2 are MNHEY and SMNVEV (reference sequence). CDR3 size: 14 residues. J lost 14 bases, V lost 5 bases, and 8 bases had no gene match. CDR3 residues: CASSRRTGGVSLHF. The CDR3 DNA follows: TGTGCCAGCAGTCGAAGGACAGGGGGCGTATCCCTCCACTTT.

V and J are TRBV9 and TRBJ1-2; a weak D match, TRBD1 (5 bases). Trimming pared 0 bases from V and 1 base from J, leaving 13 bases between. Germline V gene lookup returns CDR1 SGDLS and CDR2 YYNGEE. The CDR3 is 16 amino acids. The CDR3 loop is CASSVGRDGLNYGYTF. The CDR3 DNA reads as TGTGCCAGCAGCGTAGGGAGGGACGGCCTTAACTATGGCTACACCTTC.

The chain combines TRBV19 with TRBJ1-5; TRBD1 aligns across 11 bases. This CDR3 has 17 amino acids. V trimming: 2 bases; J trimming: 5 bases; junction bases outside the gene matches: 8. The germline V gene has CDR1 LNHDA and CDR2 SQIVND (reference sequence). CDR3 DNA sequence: TGTGCCAGTAGTATACTCCCGGGACAGGGGGATTATCAGCCCCAGCATTTT. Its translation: CASSILPGQGDYQPQHF.

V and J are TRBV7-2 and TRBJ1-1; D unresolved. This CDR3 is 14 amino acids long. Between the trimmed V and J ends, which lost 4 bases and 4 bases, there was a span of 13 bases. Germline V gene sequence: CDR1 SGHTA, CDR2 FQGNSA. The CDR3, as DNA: TGTGCCAGCAGCTCCAGAGCCGGGAGCACTGAAGCTTTCTTT. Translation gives CASSSRAGSTEAFF.